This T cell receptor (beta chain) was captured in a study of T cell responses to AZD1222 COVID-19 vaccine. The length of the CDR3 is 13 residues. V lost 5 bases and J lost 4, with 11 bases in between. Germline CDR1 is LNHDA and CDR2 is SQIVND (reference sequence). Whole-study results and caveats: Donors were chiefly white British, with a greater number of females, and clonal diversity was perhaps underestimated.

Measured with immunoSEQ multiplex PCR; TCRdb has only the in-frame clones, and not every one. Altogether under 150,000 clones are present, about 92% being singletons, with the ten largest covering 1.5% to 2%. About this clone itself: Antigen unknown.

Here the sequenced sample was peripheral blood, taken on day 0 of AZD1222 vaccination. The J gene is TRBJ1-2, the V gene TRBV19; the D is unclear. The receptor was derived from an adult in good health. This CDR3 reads CASSSDFGYGYTF. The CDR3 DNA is TGTGCCAGTAGTTCCGACTTTGGCTATGGCTACACCTTC.